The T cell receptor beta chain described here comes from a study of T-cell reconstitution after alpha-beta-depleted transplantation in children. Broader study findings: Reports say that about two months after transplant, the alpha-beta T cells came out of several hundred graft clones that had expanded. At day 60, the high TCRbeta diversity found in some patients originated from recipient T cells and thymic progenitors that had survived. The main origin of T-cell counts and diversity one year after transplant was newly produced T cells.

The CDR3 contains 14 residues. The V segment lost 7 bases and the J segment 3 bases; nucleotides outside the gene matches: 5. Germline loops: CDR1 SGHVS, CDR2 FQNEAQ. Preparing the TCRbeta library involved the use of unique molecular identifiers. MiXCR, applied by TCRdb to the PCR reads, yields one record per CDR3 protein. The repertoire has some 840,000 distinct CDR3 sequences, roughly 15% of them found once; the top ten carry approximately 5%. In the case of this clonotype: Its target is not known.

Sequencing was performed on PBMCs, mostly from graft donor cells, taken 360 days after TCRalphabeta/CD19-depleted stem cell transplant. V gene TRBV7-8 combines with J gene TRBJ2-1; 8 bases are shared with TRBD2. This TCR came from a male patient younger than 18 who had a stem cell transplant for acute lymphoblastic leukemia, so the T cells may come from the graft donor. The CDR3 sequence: CASIGTRLYNEQFF. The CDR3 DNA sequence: TGTGCCAGCATCGGGACTAGGCTCTACAATGAGCAGTTCTTC. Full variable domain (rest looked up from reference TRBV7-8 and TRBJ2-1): GAGVSQSPRYKVAKRGQDVALRCDPISGHVSLFWYQQALGQGPEFLTYFQNEAQLDKSGLPSDRFFAERPEGSVSTLKIQRTQQEDSAVYLCASIGTRLYNEQFFGPGTRLTVL.